This is a list of T cell receptor beta chains from one sample in a study of blood T cell repertoires in COVID-19. Clones were sequenced by immunoSEQ multiplex PCR, and TCRdb holds only the in-frame ones, with some missing. The repertoire holds about 130,000 clones, with around 89% as singletons. Source material: peripheral blood. These receptors came from a man aged 55 to 69 with COVID-19, enrolled during active disease. CDR3s leave out the opening cysteine and the closing phenylalanine or tryptophan. Only part of the rows carry a size: once, few, many, or a class if the clone is expanded.

clone_size,j_call,v_call,cdr3_aa
NA,TRBJ2-5,TRBV19,ASSIDGAGMETQY
NA,TRBJ2-5,TRBV19,ASSIGGLPQETQY
few,TRBJ1-3,TRBV11-3,ASSSPSSDTIY
NA,TRBJ2-5,TRBV5-5,ASTHLPGLQKETQY
NA,TRBJ2-5,TRBV10-3,ATTTRLPKETQY
NA,TRBJ1-1,TRBV18,ASSPGRVQAEAF
NA,TRBJ1-1,TRBV7-6,ASSLAQGAISDTEAF
NA,TRBJ2-1,TRBV5-1,ASSIVYRGGRSYNEQF
once,TRBJ2-7,TRBV19,ATRWGQTDEQY
NA,TRBJ2-1,TRBV2,ASTGLAVNNEQF
NA,TRBJ1-5,TRBV5-6,ASSLGTGNNQPQH
once,TRBJ1-2,TRBV9,ASSARANYGYT
NA,TRBJ1-1,TRBV5-6,ASSHWTGTEAF
NA,TRBJ2-1,TRBV7-2,ASSVGTGVNEQF
NA,TRBJ2-5,TRBV18,ASSPPDRQETQY
NA,TRBJ1-1,TRBV6-6,ASSYNVQGDPEAF
NA,TRBJ1-1,TRBV4-1,ASSPEPTEVDTEAF
NA,TRBJ1-5,TRBV5-1,ASSLGQSNQPQH
few,TRBJ1-2,TRBV5-1,ASTGTGLNYGYT
once,TRBJ1-2,TRBV6-6,ASSPTNREGYGYT
NA,TRBJ2-7,TRBV6-5,ASTHRNEQY
NA,TRBJ1-2,TRBV19,ASSIEDSYESIYT
NA,TRBJ1-1,TRBV29-1,SVAGQGSTF
NA,TRBJ2-1,TRBV6-4,ASSVLSGGPGDEQF
few,TRBJ1-2,TRBV19,ASSIAQPGQGAHGYT
NA,TRBJ1-2,TRBV6-5,ASSYQRQEPGYT